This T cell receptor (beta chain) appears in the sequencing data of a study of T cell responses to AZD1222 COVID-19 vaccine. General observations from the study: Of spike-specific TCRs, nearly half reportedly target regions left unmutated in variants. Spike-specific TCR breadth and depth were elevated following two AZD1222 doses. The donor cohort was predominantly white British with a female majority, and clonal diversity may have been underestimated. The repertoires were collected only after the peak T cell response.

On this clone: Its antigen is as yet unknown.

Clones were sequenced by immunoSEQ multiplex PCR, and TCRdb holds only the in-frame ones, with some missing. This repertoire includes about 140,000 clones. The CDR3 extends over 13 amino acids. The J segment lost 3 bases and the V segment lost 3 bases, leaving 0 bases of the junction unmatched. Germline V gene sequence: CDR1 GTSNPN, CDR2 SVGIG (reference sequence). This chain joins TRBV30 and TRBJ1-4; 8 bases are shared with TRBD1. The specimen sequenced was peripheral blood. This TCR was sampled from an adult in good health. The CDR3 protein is CAWRTGANEKLFF. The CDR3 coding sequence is TGTGCCTGGAGGACAGGGGCTAATGAAAAACTGTTTTTT.